This is a list of T cell receptor beta chains from one sample in a study of early T cells in non-severe SARS-CoV-2 infection. MiXCR, applied by TCRdb to the 5' RACE reads, yields one record per CDR3 protein. The repertoire holds tens of thousands of distinct CDR3 sequences, with 5% as singletons. The material sequenced was whole blood, taken at baseline. The receptors stem from an adult who was a healthcare worker with PCR-confirmed SARS-CoV-2 infection or an uninfected control (not recorded which). The conserved cysteine and the conserved F or W are not part of the CDR3 here. D genes are given only for firm matches. Size is omitted from some rows. Given values are once, few, many or a class for expanded clones.

d_gene: TRBD1; j_gene: TRBJ2-7; abundance: many; v_gene: TRBV7-9; CDR3aa: ASSFTGDYEQY
d_gene: .; j_gene: TRBJ2-3; abundance: .; v_gene: TRBV9; CDR3aa: ASSVGVGTDTQY
d_gene: TRBD2; j_gene: TRBJ2-1; abundance: many; v_gene: TRBV7-8; CDR3aa: ASIGSGAPYNEQF
d_gene: .; j_gene: TRBJ2-7; abundance: many; v_gene: TRBV20-1; CDR3aa: SAREAGSYEQY
d_gene: .; j_gene: TRBJ1-1; abundance: many; v_gene: TRBV27; CDR3aa: ASSLFRGAEAF
d_gene: .; j_gene: TRBJ1-1; abundance: .; v_gene: TRBV20-1; CDR3aa: SALGGAVNTEAF
d_gene: TRBD1; j_gene: TRBJ1-4; abundance: many; v_gene: TRBV12-3/TRBV12-4; CDR3aa: ASRADRVEKLF
d_gene: .; j_gene: TRBJ2-1; abundance: .; v_gene: TRBV7-9; CDR3aa: ASSQWDEQF
d_gene: .; j_gene: TRBJ2-2; abundance: .; v_gene: TRBV7-3; CDR3aa: ASAGLRAGELF
d_gene: TRBD1; j_gene: TRBJ2-7; abundance: few; v_gene: TRBV2; CDR3aa: ASTPGQGSYEQY
d_gene: TRBD1; j_gene: TRBJ1-5; abundance: few; v_gene: TRBV7-8; CDR3aa: ASSPTTGQQPQH
d_gene: TRBD1; j_gene: TRBJ1-5; abundance: few; v_gene: TRBV27; CDR3aa: ASSYRGGRQPQH
d_gene: .; j_gene: TRBJ1-6; abundance: many; v_gene: TRBV30; CDR3aa: AWSGPFGARNSPLH
d_gene: TRBD2; j_gene: TRBJ2-5; abundance: .; v_gene: TRBV2; CDR3aa: ASSETGHMTSGTQETQY
d_gene: TRBD2; j_gene: TRBJ2-1; abundance: many; v_gene: TRBV7-3; CDR3aa: ASSAGTSGYGEQF
d_gene: .; j_gene: TRBJ1-5; abundance: many; v_gene: TRBV13; CDR3aa: ASTRGSNQPQH
d_gene: TRBD2; j_gene: TRBJ2-1; abundance: few; v_gene: TRBV7-6; CDR3aa: ASSPRLAGGGEQF
d_gene: TRBD2; j_gene: TRBJ2-3; abundance: many; v_gene: TRBV7-6; CDR3aa: ASSLAGSGSETDTQY
d_gene: .; j_gene: TRBJ2-3; abundance: .; v_gene: TRBV28; CDR3aa: ASSGTGGADTDTQY
d_gene: TRBD1; j_gene: TRBJ1-6; abundance: many; v_gene: TRBV7-9; CDR3aa: ASSNGQGFYNSPLH
d_gene: .; j_gene: TRBJ1-5; abundance: many; v_gene: TRBV20-1; CDR3aa: SARDVSGLNQPQH
d_gene: TRBD2; j_gene: TRBJ2-1; abundance: many; v_gene: TRBV6-2/TRBV6-3; CDR3aa: ASSIRTSGSHEQF
d_gene: TRBD2; j_gene: TRBJ2-3; abundance: many; v_gene: TRBV20-1; CDR3aa: SARAGTSRTDTQY
d_gene: .; j_gene: TRBJ2-6; abundance: .; v_gene: TRBV7-8; CDR3aa: ASSPEVPPSGANVLT
d_gene: .; j_gene: TRBJ2-5; abundance: few; v_gene: TRBV9; CDR3aa: ASSPDPGGSGRETQY
d_gene: .; j_gene: TRBJ2-5; abundance: few; v_gene: TRBV28; CDR3aa: ASSLAGLTQY
d_gene: .; j_gene: TRBJ2-3; abundance: .; v_gene: TRBV7-8; CDR3aa: ASSFGYPTENTQY
d_gene: TRBD2; j_gene: TRBJ2-5; abundance: many; v_gene: TRBV5-6; CDR3aa: ASSPFGSGSRETQY
d_gene: TRBD1; j_gene: TRBJ2-7; abundance: many; v_gene: TRBV10-3; CDR3aa: AIRGMGDRVYEQY
d_gene: .; j_gene: TRBJ2-5; abundance: many; v_gene: TRBV6-6; CDR3aa: ASSYSSETQY
d_gene: .; j_gene: TRBJ1-1; abundance: many; v_gene: TRBV7-2; CDR3aa: ASSFSGNTEAF
d_gene: .; j_gene: TRBJ1-2; abundance: .; v_gene: TRBV18; CDR3aa: ASSLTGSGYGYT
d_gene: TRBD1; j_gene: TRBJ1-2; abundance: many; v_gene: TRBV6-1; CDR3aa: ASTPDRVYGYT
d_gene: TRBD2; j_gene: TRBJ2-7; abundance: .; v_gene: TRBV9; CDR3aa: ASSGPAGEQYEQY
d_gene: .; j_gene: TRBJ2-1; abundance: few; v_gene: TRBV11-3; CDR3aa: ASGMMGEQF
d_gene: TRBD2; j_gene: TRBJ2-1; abundance: many; v_gene: TRBV2; CDR3aa: ASDGSGRDNEQF
d_gene: .; j_gene: TRBJ2-5; abundance: few; v_gene: TRBV30; CDR3aa: AWSVLPGETQY
d_gene: TRBD1; j_gene: TRBJ2-1; abundance: .; v_gene: TRBV7-9; CDR3aa: ASRSDRGGRRDEQF
d_gene: .; j_gene: TRBJ1-4; abundance: few; v_gene: TRBV28; CDR3aa: ASSAGLPGATNEKLF
d_gene: TRBD1; j_gene: TRBJ1-5; abundance: many; v_gene: TRBV18; CDR3aa: ASSPQGSDRSFNQPQH
d_gene: .; j_gene: TRBJ1-1; abundance: medium-sized; v_gene: TRBV5-6; CDR3aa: ASSLSSGSEAF
d_gene: TRBD2; j_gene: TRBJ2-7; abundance: many; v_gene: TRBV4-1; CDR3aa: ASSRRGSLAGGTSSYEQY
d_gene: TRBD1; j_gene: TRBJ1-3; abundance: few; v_gene: TRBV30; CDR3aa: AWSTRDRGLN
d_gene: .; j_gene: TRBJ2-1; abundance: many; v_gene: TRBV7-6; CDR3aa: ASSWQGIHNEQF
d_gene: .; j_gene: TRBJ2-7; abundance: many; v_gene: TRBV28; CDR3aa: ASSPTSRVDEY
d_gene: TRBD1; j_gene: TRBJ2-5; abundance: .; v_gene: TRBV27; CDR3aa: ASRRGQGPRETQY
d_gene: .; j_gene: TRBJ2-3; abundance: .; v_gene: TRBV7-3; CDR3aa: ASSPLSSDTQY
d_gene: TRBD1; j_gene: TRBJ1-2; abundance: many; v_gene: TRBV6-2/TRBV6-3; CDR3aa: ASSYQGAFGYT
d_gene: .; j_gene: TRBJ2-7; abundance: .; v_gene: TRBV5-1; CDR3aa: ASSLVLGKYEQY
d_gene: TRBD2; j_gene: TRBJ2-3; abundance: many; v_gene: TRBV7-2; CDR3aa: ASSLAGGADTQY
d_gene: TRBD1; j_gene: TRBJ2-7; abundance: many; v_gene: TRBV7-9; CDR3aa: ASSFGQGVREQY
d_gene: .; j_gene: TRBJ2-7; abundance: few; v_gene: TRBV28; CDR3aa: ASSLVSTYEQY
d_gene: TRBD1; j_gene: TRBJ2-7; abundance: many; v_gene: TRBV18; CDR3aa: ASSPPSGQGSYEQY
d_gene: .; j_gene: TRBJ2-7; abundance: few; v_gene: TRBV5-1; CDR3aa: ASSLGQNSYEQY
d_gene: TRBD2; j_gene: TRBJ2-1; abundance: many; v_gene: TRBV2; CDR3aa: ASRDRSGSSYNEQF